The 29 T cell receptor beta chains in this list originate from one sample, sequenced in a study of cytomegalovirus exposure and HLA in healthy donors. Sequencing used immunoSEQ multiplex PCR; TCRdb keeps in-frame clones, though not all of them. This table holds 100,000 to 120,000 clones, over 75% found once. The material sequenced was PBMCs. Receptors were obtained from a woman in her twenties or thirties in good health and CMV-seropositive.

The V and J genes are TRBV9 and TRBJ2-7; possibly TRBD1 for D (6 bases). The CDR3 has 15 residues. Germline lookup yields CDR1 SGDLS and CDR2 YYNGEE. V was cut by 0 bases and J by 3 bases, with 13 bases left in between. CDR3 bases: TGTGCCAGCAGCGTAGAGGGCAGGGGCCTCTACGAGCAGTACTTC. As protein: CASSVEGRGLYEQYF. Together with reference TRBV9 and TRBJ2-7, the CDR3 gives the full variable domain: DSGVTQTPKHLITATGQRVTLRCSPRSGDLSVYWYQQSLDQGLQFLIQYYNGEERAKGNILERFSAQQFPDLHSELNLSSLELGDSALYFCASSVEGRGLYEQYFGPGTRLTVT.

V and J are TRBV2 and TRBJ2-7; D is unclear. V was trimmed by 8 bases and J by 3 bases, leaving 5 bases between them. CDR1 and CDR2 from the germline V gene are SNHLY and FYNNEI. The CDR3 length is 10 residues. CDR3 region: CASSLYEQYF. CDR3 nucleotides: TGTGCCAGCTCCCTCTACGAGCAGTACTTC. Complete variable domain (other parts from reference TRBV2 and TRBJ2-7): EPEVTQTPSHQVTQMGQEVILRCVPISNHLYFYWYRQILGQKVEFLVSFYNNEISEKSEIFDDQFSVERPDGSNFTLKIRSTKLEDSAMYFCASSLYEQYFGPGTRLTVT.

This chain uses TRBV4-1 with TRBJ2-1; 16 bases are a match to TRBD2. Germline CDR1 MGHRA, CDR2 YSYEKL. The CDR3 sequence is 16 residues long. After removal of 8 bases from V and 10 bases from J, the junction contained 11 bases not matched to a gene. CDR3 residues: CASAPGLAGGPSEQFF. The CDR3, as DNA: TGCGCCAGCGCCCCGGGACTAGCGGGAGGGCCTTCCGAGCAGTTCTTC.

The chain joins TRBV7-9 to TRBJ1-1, with D perhaps matching TRBD1 (6 bases). The CDR3 runs 15 residues. Trimming stripped 4 bases from V and 3 bases from J, with 15 bases between. In germline, CDR1 is SEHNR, CDR2 FQNEAQ (reference sequence). For the CDR3, the DNA is TGTGCCAGCAGCTACCCAGGGGTTGAAGACACTGAAGCTTTCTTT. Amino acid sequence: CASSYPGVEDTEAFF.

This clone was counted once. The chain joins TRBV5-6 to TRBJ1-1; 11 nucleotides line up with TRBD1. The germline gives CDR1 SGHDT, CDR2 YYEEEE. CDR3 size: 15 residues. V dropped 4 bases and J dropped 3; count of bases not matched to a gene: 5. The CDR3 nucleotides read TGTGCCAGCAGCCTGGACAGGGGGCTGTACACTGAAGCTTTCTTT. Residues: CASSLDRGLYTEAFF.

This chain uses TRBV25-1 with TRBJ2-3; 10 bases align to TRBD2. Trimming at V came to 4 bases and at J to 4 bases, leaving 5 bases not matched to a gene. The CDR3 is 15 amino acids. The germline gives CDR1 MGHDK, CDR2 SYGVNS. The CDR3: CASSVERGGPDTQYF. In DNA form, the CDR3 reads TGTGCCAGCAGTGTTGAGCGGGGGGGCCCAGATACGCAGTATTTT.

The sample holds one count of this clone. The V gene is TRBV5-6, the J gene TRBJ1-1; D is perhaps TRBD1 (6 bases). CDR1 and CDR2 (germline): SGHDT, YYEEEE. CDR3 size: 17 residues. V was clipped by 2 bases and J by 1 base, with 18 bases between them. CDR3 in amino acids: CASSLWATGRGNTEAFF. DNA for the CDR3: TGTGCCAGCAGCTTATGGGCGACAGGTAGGGGGAACACTGAAGCTTTCTTT. Filled out from reference TRBV5-6 and TRBJ1-1, the complete variable domain reads DAGVTQSPTHLIKTRGQQVTLRCSPKSGHDTVSWYQQALGQGPQFIFQYYEEEERQRGNFPDRFSGHQFPNYSSELNVNALLLGDSALYLCASSLWATGRGNTEAFFGQGTRLTVV.

In DNA form, the CDR3 reads TGTGCCAGCAGTGAAGATGGGGGGGGAAGCTATGGCTACACCTTC. Translation: CASSEDGGGSYGYTF. This chain uses TRBV2 with TRBJ1-2; perhaps TRBD1 as D (5 bases). Germline V gives CDR1 SNHLY, CDR2 FYNNEI. V lost 1 base, J lost 4 bases, and 13 bases lay in between. The CDR3 totals 15 residues.

This clone was detected once. J is TRBJ1-3 and V is TRBV15; a weak D match, TRBD1 (5 bases). Trimming took off 0 bases at V and 4 bases at J, with 13 bases between the two ends. Per the germline V gene, CDR1 is LNHNV and CDR2 is YYDKDF (reference sequence). This CDR3 comprises 16 residues. CDR3 nucleotides: TGTGCCACCAGCAGAGACGCATTTACAGGAGGAAACACCATATATTTT. Its translation is CATSRDAFTGGNTIYF.

The chain carries TRBV7-2 and TRBJ1-1; a possible D gene is TRBD1 (5 bases). This CDR3 contains 14 residues. Germline CDR1 and CDR2: SGHTA and FQGNSA. V lost 6 bases, J lost 3 bases, and 14 bases lay in between. CDR3 loop: CASRQEWGDTEAFF. The CDR3 region has the DNA TGTGCCAGCAGGCAGGAGTGGGGGGACACTGAAGCTTTCTTT.

J is TRBJ2-7 and V is TRBV4-2; a possible D gene is TRBD2 (6 bases). CDR1 and CDR2 (germline): LGHNA, YNFKEQ. The V end lost 6 bases, the J end lost 0 bases, and 15 bases lay between the germline ends. The CDR3 spans 15 residues. The CDR3 bases are TGTGCCAGCAGTCAGAGCCTAGCGAGCTCCTACGAGCAGTACTTC. This gives the protein CASSQSLASSYEQYF.

Points on this clone: The same CDR3 is also encoded by other DNA sequences in this sample. The chain combines TRBV5-1 with TRBJ2-2; D ambiguous. The V end was cut by 0 bases, the J end by 4 bases, with 4 bases between. Per germline, CDR1 SGHRS and CDR2 YFSETQ. The CDR3 spans 13 residues. This CDR3 reads CASSLGATGELFF. The CDR3 DNA reads TGCGCCAGCAGCTTGGGAGCCACCGGGGAGCTGTTTTTT.

The V and J genes are TRBV2 and TRBJ2-1; 10 nucleotides match TRBD2. The CDR3 has 15 residues. Trimming took 9 bases from V and 3 from J; bases not matched to a gene: 8. From germline, CDR1 is SNHLY and CDR2 FYNNEI. The CDR3: CARTRLAGGYNEQFF. Here the CDR3 DNA reads TGTGCCAGGACAAGATTAGCGGGGGGCTACAATGAGCAGTTCTTC. The full variable domain, completed using reference TRBV2 and TRBJ2-1, is EPEVTQTPSHQVTQMGQEVILRCVPISNHLYFYWYRQILGQKVEFLVSFYNNEISEKSEIFDDQFSVERPDGSNFTLKIRSTKLEDSAMYFCARTRLAGGYNEQFFGPGTRLTVL.

This chain joins TRBV6-6 and TRBJ2-5, with D possibly being TRBD2 (5 bases). CDR3 length equals 14 residues. Deletions cut 6 bases from V and 1 base from J, with 12 bases between. Germline V gene sequence: CDR1 MNHNY, CDR2 SVGAGI (reference sequence). The CDR3 DNA reads as TGTGCCAGCAGGGGAGCCGGGATCCAAGAGACCCAGTACTTC. Protein sequence: CASRGAGIQETQYF.

The J gene is TRBJ2-7, the V gene TRBV6-5; weak D call: TRBD2 (5 bases). From germline, CDR1 is MNHEY and CDR2 SVGAGI. The germline V and J ends were trimmed by 7 bases and 0 bases, with 13 bases remaining between them. This CDR3 contains 14 residues. The CDR3 DNA reads as TGTGCCAGCATGCAACCAGGAGGCTCCTACGAGCAGTACTTC. As protein: CASMQPGGSYEQYF.

This chain uses TRBV2 with TRBJ1-2; tentative D call: TRBD1 (5 bases). Per germline, CDR1 SNHLY and CDR2 FYNNEI. The CDR3 totals 16 residues. The V gene lost 5 bases and the J gene lost 3 bases, with 19 bases spanning the gap. CDR3 DNA sequence: TGTGCCAGCAGTCCCAGGGAGGGCAGGTCACACTATGGCTACACCTTC. Its protein product is CASSPREGRSHYGYTF. Complete variable domain (other parts from reference TRBV2 and TRBJ1-2): EPEVTQTPSHQVTQMGQEVILRCVPISNHLYFYWYRQILGQKVEFLVSFYNNEISEKSEIFDDQFSVERPDGSNFTLKIRSTKLEDSAMYFCASSPREGRSHYGYTFGSGTRLTVV.

Comments on this clone: At one boundary the junction diverges from the germline segment, which might be a read error. The V call is TRBV18, the J call TRBJ2-5; 7 positions agree with TRBD1. The CDR3 covers 12 residues. CDR1 is KGHSH, CDR2 LQKENI, per germline. The CDR3 DNA reads TGTGCCAGCTCACCAGACAGGGCCGGCCCAAACTTC. This encodes CASSPDRAGPNF.

The rearrangement uses TRBV18 and TRBJ2-5, with 10 bases identical to TRBD1. V lost 5 bases to trimming and J lost 5 bases; unmatched junction nucleotides: 5. The CDR3 is made up of 14 amino acids. Germline lookup yields CDR1 KGHSH and CDR2 LQKENI. The CDR3 bases are TGTGCCAGCTCAAGGGACAGGGGTTCGGAGACCCAGTACTTC. Protein product: CASSRDRGSETQYF.

This clone appeared once. The chain combines TRBV4-3 with TRBJ2-2; the D is unclear. This CDR3 region has 16 residues. Germline-derived CDR1 and CDR2 are LGHNA and YSLEER. V lost 1 base, J lost 5 bases, and 14 bases lay in between. The CDR3 DNA follows: TGCGCCAGCAGCCAAGTGCATGTTTTAGTAACCGGGGAGCTGTTTTTT. Translation gives CASSQVHVLVTGELFF.

The rearrangement joins TRBV7-8 to TRBJ1-1; unclear D gene. Looked up from germline, CDR1 is SGHVS and CDR2 is FQNEAQ. The V end was cut by 4 bases, the J end by 5 bases, with 14 bases between. The CDR3 runs to 14 residues. The DNA for the CDR3 is TGTGCCAGCAGCTCCCTCGGGAGGGTGACTGAAGCTTTCTTT. Amino acid sequence: CASSSLGRVTEAFF.

The rearrangement joins TRBV7-8 to TRBJ2-5; 9 bases match TRBD2. Looked up from germline, CDR1 is SGHVS and CDR2 is FQNEAQ. The CDR3 has 18 amino acids. Germline trimming cut 1 base from V and 5 bases from J; bases unmatched to any gene: 14. The CDR3 nucleotides are TGTGCCAGCAGCTTAGAGGAGGTTAGCGGGGGACACCTGGAGACCCAGTACTTC. It translates to CASSLEEVSGGHLETQYF.

The V call is TRBV19, the J call TRBJ2-5; 8 nucleotides match TRBD2. This CDR3 contains 15 residues. J was trimmed by 9 bases and V by 5 bases; bases with no gene match: 14. From germline, CDR1 is LNHDA and CDR2 SQIVND (reference sequence). Here the CDR3 reads CASSAGGRGKDPQYF. In DNA form, the CDR3 reads TGTGCCAGTAGTGCGGGGGGCCGAGGAAAGGACCCCCAGTACTTC.

The chain employs TRBV30 and TRBJ2-7, with 9 bases identical to TRBD1. Germline V lookup: CDR1 GTSNPN, CDR2 SVGIG (reference sequence). V shed 4 bases and J 5 bases; nucleotides not matched to a gene: 9. The CDR3 is made up of 14 amino acids. CDR3 protein: CAWNRDRVPDEQYF. CDR3 nucleotides: TGTGCCTGGAACCGGGACAGGGTCCCCGACGAGCAGTACTTC.

The genes are TRBV28 and TRBJ2-7, with D hard to call. V was cut by 2 bases and J by 3 bases, with 5 bases left in between. CDR3 size: 12 residues. The germline V gene encodes CDR1 MDHEN and CDR2 SYDVKM. CDR3 sequence (DNA): TGTGCCAGCAGTTTAGTCGGCTACGAGCAGTACTTC. Residues: CASSLVGYEQYF.

This sequence joins TRBV5-4 and TRBJ2-2; TRBD1 matches at 11 bases. Germline lookup yields CDR1 SGHNT and CDR2 YYREEE (reference sequence). The ends lost 3 bases at V and 5 bases at J; junction bases unmatched: 6. This CDR3 is 16 amino acids long. The CDR3 region is CASSSLDRGLTGELFF. The CDR3 region has the DNA TGTGCCAGCAGCTCCCTGGACAGGGGGCTGACCGGGGAGCTGTTTTTT. The full variable domain, with the rest looked up from reference TRBV5-4 and TRBJ2-2, is ETGVTQSPTHLIKTRGQQVTLRCSSQSGHNTVSWYQQALGQGPQFIFQYYREEENGRGNFPPRFSGLQFPNYSSELNVNALELDDSALYLCASSSLDRGLTGELFFGEGSRLTVL.

The CDR3 spells CASSLGAGEITGELFF. In nucleotides, the CDR3 is TGTGCCAGCAGCCTGGGGGCGGGGGAGATCACCGGGGAGCTGTTTTTT. V and J are TRBV13 and TRBJ2-2; a weak D match, TRBD2 (7 bases). CDR1 PRHDT and CDR2 FYEKMQ come from the germline V gene (reference sequence). The CDR3 loop spans 16 amino acids. V dropped 5 bases and J dropped 4 bases, with 17 bases sitting between them.

The CDR3 bases are TGTGCCAGCAGTTTTCTAGCGGGAGGGGGAGAGACCCAGTACTTC. This encodes CASSFLAGGGETQYF. The chain has TRBV27 and TRBJ2-5; 12 nucleotides match TRBD2. The junction had 3 bases not matched to a gene; V was cut back by 3 bases and J by 4 bases. This CDR3 comprises 15 residues. Germline-derived CDR1 and CDR2 are MNHEY and SMNVEV (reference sequence).

The genes are TRBV5-6 and TRBJ1-5; 9 bases are a match to TRBD1. In germline, CDR1 is SGHDT, CDR2 YYEEEE. The trim removed 0 bases at V and 6 bases at J, leaving 4 bases unmatched. There are 15 residues in the CDR3. The chain's CDR3 is CASSLGTGVGQPQHF. DNA of the CDR3: TGTGCCAGCAGCTTGGGGACAGGGGTGGGTCAGCCCCAGCATTTT.

V is TRBV19 and J is TRBJ2-3; 10 bases match TRBD2. The V and J ends lost 5 bases and 0 bases, in that order; junction bases with no gene match: 14. The CDR3 has 19 residues. Germline V lookup: CDR1 LNHDA, CDR2 SQIVND (reference sequence). CDR3 sequence (DNA): TGTGCCAGTAGTTGGGCTAGCGGGAGCCCCGACCTAAGCACAGATACGCAGTATTTT. Amino acid sequence: CASSWASGSPDLSTDTQYF.